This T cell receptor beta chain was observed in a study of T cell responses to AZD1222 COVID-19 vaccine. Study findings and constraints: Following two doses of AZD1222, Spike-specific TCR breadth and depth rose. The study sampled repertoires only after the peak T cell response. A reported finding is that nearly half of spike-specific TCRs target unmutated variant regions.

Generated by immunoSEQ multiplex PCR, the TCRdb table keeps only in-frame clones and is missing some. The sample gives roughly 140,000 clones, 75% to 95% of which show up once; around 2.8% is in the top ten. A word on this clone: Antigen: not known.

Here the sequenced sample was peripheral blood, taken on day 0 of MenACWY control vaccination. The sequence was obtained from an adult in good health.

The CDR3 nucleotides are TGTGCCAGCAGCGCTACAGGGTCGATGGGTGAAAAACTGTTTTTT. As protein: CASSATGSMGEKLFF. This rearrangement joins TRBV5-4 to TRBJ1-4; D perhaps matches TRBD1 (6 bases). CDR3 length equals 15 residues. V was cut by 4 bases and J by 7 bases, with 17 bases left in between. Looked up from germline, CDR1 is SGHNT and CDR2 is YYREEE (reference sequence).